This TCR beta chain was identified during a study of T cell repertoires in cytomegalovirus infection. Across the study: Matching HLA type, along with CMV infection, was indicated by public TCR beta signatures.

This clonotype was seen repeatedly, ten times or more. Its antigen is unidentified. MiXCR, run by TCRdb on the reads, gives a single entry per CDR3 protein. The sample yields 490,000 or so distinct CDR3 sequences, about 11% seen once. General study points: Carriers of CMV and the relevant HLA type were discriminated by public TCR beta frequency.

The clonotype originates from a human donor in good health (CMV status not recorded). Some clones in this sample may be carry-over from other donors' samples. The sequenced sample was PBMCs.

This chain's CDR3 is CASSPRGTGINEKLFF. CDR3 DNA sequence: TGTGCCAGCAGTCCTAGGGGGACAGGGATTAATGAAAAACTGTTTTTT. The gene calls are TRBV27 and TRBJ1-4; 9 bases align to TRBD1. Trimming took 5 bases from V and 4 from J; bases not matched to a gene: 8. Germline CDR1 MNHEY, CDR2 SMNVEV (reference sequence). This CDR3 has 16 amino acids.